The sequence of this TCR beta chain was determined in a study of Graves' ophthalmopathy and Graves' hyperthyroidism. The germline V gene has CDR1 SGHVS and CDR2 FNYEAQ. The ends were cut back, 5 bases at V and 2 bases at J, with 21 bases in the middle. There are 17 residues in the CDR3. As the template, RNA transcripts were used to amplify TCR beta CDR3 regions. HTBI primers served in a first-round RT-PCR, which a second-round multiplex PCR followed. TCRdb passed the multiplex PCR reads through MiXCR, listing each CDR3 protein once. This sample carries approximately 1.2 million distinct CDR3 sequences, about 40% of them seen once, and the ten largest clones take around 10%.

This rearrangement joins TRBV7-6 to TRBJ1-1, with unresolved D. Sequencing was carried out using peripheral blood or thyroid tissue (not recorded which). The origin of this receptor is an adult man with Graves' hyperthyroidism. The chain's CDR3 is CASSEGGRRGINTEAFF. The CDR3 DNA follows: TGTGCCAGCAGCGAAGGAGGGCGTAGAGGTATAAACACTGAAGCTTTCTTT.